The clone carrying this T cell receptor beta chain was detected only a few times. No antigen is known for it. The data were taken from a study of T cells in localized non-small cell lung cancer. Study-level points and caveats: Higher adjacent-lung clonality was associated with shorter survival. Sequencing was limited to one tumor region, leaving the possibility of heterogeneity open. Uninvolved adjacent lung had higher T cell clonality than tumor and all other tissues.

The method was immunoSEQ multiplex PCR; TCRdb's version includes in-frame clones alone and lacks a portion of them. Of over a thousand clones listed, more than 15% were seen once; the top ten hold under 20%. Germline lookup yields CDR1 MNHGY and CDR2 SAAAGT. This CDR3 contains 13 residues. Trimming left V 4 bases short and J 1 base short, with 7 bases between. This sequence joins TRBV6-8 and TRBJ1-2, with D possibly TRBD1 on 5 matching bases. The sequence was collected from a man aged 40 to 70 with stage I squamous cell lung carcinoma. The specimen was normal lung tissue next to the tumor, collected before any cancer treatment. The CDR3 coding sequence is TGTGCCAGCAGTTCCCAGGGTAACTATGGCTACACCTTC. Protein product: CASSSQGNYGYTF.